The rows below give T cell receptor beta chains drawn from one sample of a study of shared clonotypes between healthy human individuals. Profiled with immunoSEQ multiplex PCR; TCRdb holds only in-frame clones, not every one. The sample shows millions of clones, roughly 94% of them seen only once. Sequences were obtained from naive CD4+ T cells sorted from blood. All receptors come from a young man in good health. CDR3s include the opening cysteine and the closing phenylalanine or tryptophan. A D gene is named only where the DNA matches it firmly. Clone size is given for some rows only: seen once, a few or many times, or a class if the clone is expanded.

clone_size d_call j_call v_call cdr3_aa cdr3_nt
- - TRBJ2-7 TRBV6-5 CASSFSQPSYEQYF TGTGCCAGCAGTTTCTCCCAACCTTCCTACGAGCAGTACTTC
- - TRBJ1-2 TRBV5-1 CASSLEAGAGGYTF TGCGCCAGCAGCTTGGAGGCCGGGGCTGGCGGCTACACCTTC
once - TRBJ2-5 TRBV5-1 CASSTGPGAAMETQYF TGCGCCAGCAGCACAGGACCGGGGGCAGCTATGGAGACCCAGTACTTC
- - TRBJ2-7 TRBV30 CAWSTSYEQYF TGTGCCTGGAGTACGTCCTACGAGCAGTACTTC
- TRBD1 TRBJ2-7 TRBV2 CASTRRGTVPYYEQYF TGTGCCAGCACCCGTAGGGGGACAGTTCCTTATTACGAGCAGTACTTC
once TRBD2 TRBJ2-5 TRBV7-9 CASSPGTSGNVETQYF TGTGCCAGCAGCCCCGGGACTAGCGGCAACGTGGAGACCCAGTACTTC
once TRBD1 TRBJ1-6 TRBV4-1 CASSRTRGDSNNSPLHF TGCGCCAGCAGCCGGACTAGAGGGGACAGTAATAATTCACCCCTCCACTTT
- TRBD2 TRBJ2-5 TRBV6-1 CASSEMKAGGLETQYF TGTGCCAGCAGTGAAATGAAAGCGGGGGGGCTAGAGACCCAGTACTTC
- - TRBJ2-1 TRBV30 CAWGNYNEQFF TGTGCCTGGGGAAATTACAATGAGCAGTTCTTC
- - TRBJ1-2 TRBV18 CASSPLTGNYFYGYTF TGTGCCAGCTCACCGTTGACAGGAAACTATTTCTATGGCTACACCTTC
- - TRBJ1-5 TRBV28 CASRGGNQPQHF TGTGCCAGCAGGGGTGGCAATCAGCCCCAGCATTTT
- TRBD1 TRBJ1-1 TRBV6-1 CASSRTSQGGTEAFF TGTGCCAGCAGTAGGACATCCCAGGGGGGCACTGAAGCTTTCTTT
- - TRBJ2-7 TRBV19 CASSSPLQQYF TGTGCCAGTAGTTCCCCCCTCCAGCAGTACTTC
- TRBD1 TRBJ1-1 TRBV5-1 CASSLGQGSAEAFF TGCGCCAGCAGCTTAGGACAGGGGTCGGCTGAAGCTTTCTTT
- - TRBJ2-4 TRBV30 CAGSSGGGAKNIQYF TGTGCCGGTTCTAGCGGAGGGGGAGCCAAAAACATTCAGTACTTC
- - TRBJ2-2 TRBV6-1 CASSETGTGELFF TGTGCCAGCAGTGAAACAGGGACCGGGGAGCTGTTTTTT
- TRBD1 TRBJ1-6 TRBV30 CAWSVQQGNSPLHF TGTGCCTGGAGTGTACAACAGGGGAATTCACCCCTCCACTTT
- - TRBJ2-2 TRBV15 CASREDSDTGELFF TGTGCCAGTAGGGAGGATTCCGACACCGGGGAGCTGTTTTTT
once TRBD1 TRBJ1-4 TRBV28 CASSPGGTNEKLFF TGTGCCAGCAGTCCAGGGGGCACTAATGAAAAACTGTTTTTT
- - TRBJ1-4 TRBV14 CASSVGGLGEKLFF TGTGCCAGCAGCGTGGGGGGGCTTGGTGAAAAACTGTTTTTT
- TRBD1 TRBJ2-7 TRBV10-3 CAISRGQNYEQYF TGTGCCATCAGTAGGGGACAGAACTACGAGCAGTACTTC
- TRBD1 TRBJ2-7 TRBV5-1 CASSAPGQGYEQYF TGCGCCAGCAGCGCACCGGGACAGGGTTACGAGCAGTACTTC
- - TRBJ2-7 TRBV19 CASSIRGWGYEQYF TGTGCCAGTAGTATCCGAGGCTGGGGCTACGAGCAGTACTTC
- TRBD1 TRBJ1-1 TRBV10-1 CATRQGMNTEAFF TGCGCCACCCGACAGGGGATGAACACTGAAGCTTTCTTT
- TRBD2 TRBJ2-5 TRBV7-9 CASTALADFQETQYF TGTGCCAGCACCGCACTAGCGGACTTCCAAGAGACCCAGTACTTC
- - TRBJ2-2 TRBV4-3 CASSQGLRFGELFF TGCGCCAGCAGCCAAGGACTACGCTTCGGGGAGCTGTTTTTT
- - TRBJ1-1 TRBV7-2 CASSFRPVNTEAFF TGTGCCAGCAGCTTCCGACCGGTGAACACTGAAGCTTTCTTT
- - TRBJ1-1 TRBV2 CASRIQENTEAFF TGTGCCAGCAGGATACAGGAGAACACTGAAGCTTTCTTT
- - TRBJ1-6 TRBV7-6 CASSSDIYNSPLHF TGTGCCAGCAGCTCGGATATCTATAATTCACCCCTCCACTTT
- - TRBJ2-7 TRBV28 CASSSEGRRNEQYF TGTGCCAGCAGTAGCGAAGGCAGAAGGAACGAGCAGTACTTC
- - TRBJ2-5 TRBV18 CASSPPRGSETQYF TGTGCCAGCTCACCACCGAGGGGGTCGGAGACCCAGTACTTC
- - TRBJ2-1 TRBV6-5 CASSYSKGNEQFF TGTGCCAGCAGTTACTCGAAAGGTAATGAGCAGTTCTTC
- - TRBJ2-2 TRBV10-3 CATATGWIGGRANTGELFF TGTGCCACCGCGACAGGGTGGATTGGGGGGAGGGCGAACACCGGGGAGCTGTTTTTT
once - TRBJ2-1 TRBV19 CASALNPDNEQFF TGTGCCAGTGCTTTGAACCCCGACAATGAGCAGTTCTTC
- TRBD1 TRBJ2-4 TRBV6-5 CASRQGGKNIQYF TGTGCCAGCCGACAGGGGGGTAAAAACATTCAGTACTTC
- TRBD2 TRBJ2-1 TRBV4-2 CASSQEGTSGANEQFF TGTGCCAGCAGCCAAGAAGGGACTAGCGGGGCCAATGAGCAGTTCTTC
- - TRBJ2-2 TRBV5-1 CASSTSSANTGELFF TGCGCCAGCAGCACCTCTAGCGCGAACACCGGGGAGCTGTTTTTT
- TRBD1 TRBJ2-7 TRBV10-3 CAISGQGQGDGYEQYF TGTGCCATCAGTGGGCAGGGACAGGGAGACGGTTACGAGCAGTACTTC
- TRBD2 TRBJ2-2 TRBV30 CAWSRLAGLTGELFF TGTGCCTGGAGCAGACTAGCGGGCCTCACCGGGGAGCTGTTTTTT
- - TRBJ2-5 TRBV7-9 CASSLEGIKETQYF TGTGCCAGCAGCTTAGAGGGTATAAAAGAGACCCAGTACTTC